This T cell receptor (beta chain) was observed in a study of T cell changes during pregnancy in multiple sclerosis. The CDR3 covers 14 residues. Germline values: CDR1 PRHDT, CDR2 FYEKMQ (reference sequence). V lost 4 bases and J 8 bases, leaving 14 bases between the germline ends. Clones were read by immunoSEQ multiplex PCR, and TCRdb kept only the in-frame ones, dropping some. Among 50,000 to 75,000 clones, 75% to 95% were seen once, and the ten largest hold over 1%. V is TRBV13 and J is TRBJ1-4; tentatively, D is TRBD1 (5 bases). The sequence was obtained from a female donor in good health, enrolled as a control in a pregnancy study. The sample consisted of peripheral blood, taken after pregnancy. CDR3 coding DNA: TGTGCCAGCAGCTCCGGGGGGATAGGCGAAAAACTGTTTTTT. This translates into CASSSGGIGEKLFF.